This TCR beta chain was captured in a study of blood T cells in healthy people across ages. PCR was performed a second time for about 7 to 11 cycles using a sample-barcoded 5' primer and a J-beta primer mix. TCRdb analysed the 5' RACE reads with MiXCR anew, one entry per CDR3 protein. The sample includes about 780,000 distinct CDR3 sequences, 35% to 50% of them seen just once. The TCR comes from a man aged 80 or over in good health. Sequenced material: blood.

CDR3 nucleotide sequence: TGCAGTGCCATAAAGGGGGGGGAGGAGACCCAGTACTTC. Amino acid sequence: CSAIKGGEETQYF. This chain connects TRBV20-1 to TRBJ2-5, with TRBD2 as a possible D gene (7 bases). The V gene's germline CDR1 is DFQATT and CDR2 SNEGSKA (reference sequence). There are 13 residues in the CDR3. Trimming stripped 6 bases from V and 5 bases from J, with 16 bases between.